This passage covers 26 T cell receptor beta chains from one sample sequenced in a study of T cell changes during pregnancy in multiple sclerosis. The table came from immunoSEQ multiplex PCR; TCRdb's copy has only in-frame clones and leaves some out. The sample comprises about 73,000 clones, about 92% of which are singletons, and less than 3.5% rests with the top ten. Sequences were derived from peripheral blood, sampled in the third trimester of pregnancy. These receptors were collected from a female donor in good health, enrolled as a control in a pregnancy study.

V and J are TRBV4-3 and TRBJ1-4; D is ambiguous. Trimming cost V 0 bases and J 6 bases, with 8 bases left between them. Germline V gives CDR1 LGHNA, CDR2 YSLEER. The length of the CDR3 is 14 residues. CDR3 nucleotide sequence: TGCGCCAGCAGCCAAGAACGGGGAGATGAAAAACTGTTTTTT. Translated: CASSQERGDEKLFF.

This rearrangement joins TRBV5-1 to TRBJ1-1, with TRBD1 as a possible D gene (6 bases). The CDR3 covers 16 residues. V was cut by 0 bases and J by 5 bases, with 17 bases left in between. The germline V gene encodes CDR1 SGHRS and CDR2 YFSETQ. CDR3 sequence reads: CASSLGTVGPPTEAFF. The DNA for the CDR3 is TGCGCCAGCAGCTTGGGGACAGTAGGCCCACCTACTGAAGCTTTCTTT.

This clone was seen just once. This rearrangement joins TRBV27 to TRBJ1-1; D is uncertain. This CDR3 has 14 residues. V was clipped by 2 bases and J by 6 bases, with 13 bases between them. Germline CDR1 MNHEY, CDR2 SMNVEV (reference sequence). CDR3 residues: CASSLIWEGPEAFF. The DNA for the CDR3 is TGTGCCAGCAGTTTAATCTGGGAGGGCCCTGAAGCTTTCTTT.

The rearrangement joins TRBV28 to TRBJ2-3, with D unresolved. Trimming stripped 5 bases from V and 1 base from J, with 13 bases between. There are 15 residues in the CDR3. Germline V CDR1 and CDR2: MDHEN, SYDVKM. The CDR3 nucleotides read TGTGCCAGCAGTGGTTATGCTTTAGGCACAGATACGCAGTATTTT. Translation: CASSGYALGTDTQYF.

The chain links TRBV5-1 to TRBJ1-6; 9 nucleotides align to TRBD1. Looked up from germline, CDR1 is SGHRS and CDR2 is YFSETQ. This CDR3 has 14 amino acids. The junction had 2 bases not matched to a gene; V was cut back by 3 bases and J by 7 bases. DNA for the CDR3: TGCGCCAGCAGCTCAGGGACAGGGAATTCACCCCTCCACTTT. It is translated as CASSSGTGNSPLHF. Based on the CDR3 plus reference TRBV5-1 and TRBJ1-6, the full variable domain is KAGVTQTPRYLIKTRGQQVTLSCSPISGHRSVSWYQQTPGQGLQFLFEYFSETQRNKGNFPGRFSGRQFSNSRSEMNVSTLELGDSALYLCASSSGTGNSPLHFGNGTRLTVT.

The chain uses TRBV21-1 and TRBJ2-7; the DNA was not compared with TRBD1, the D call given in the table. TRBV21-1 is annotated as a pseudogene. This CDR3 contains 16 residues. CDR3 in amino acids: CASSKAGTGSSYEQYF. The CDR3 coding sequence is TGTGCCAGCAGCAAAGCCGGGACAGGTTCCTCCTACGAGCAGTACTTC.

This rearrangement joins TRBV5-6 to TRBJ2-1; 12 bases line up with TRBD2. V dropped 0 bases and J dropped 8; count of bases not matched to a gene: 3. The CDR3 runs 15 residues. Germline-derived CDR1 and CDR2 are SGHDT and YYEEEE. CDR3: CASSLGLAGADEQFF. CDR3 DNA sequence: TGTGCCAGCAGCTTGGGACTAGCGGGAGCGGATGAGCAGTTCTTC.

V usage is TRBV6-4 and J usage is TRBJ2-6; 9 nucleotides match TRBD1. V dropped 0 bases and J dropped 3; count of bases not matched to a gene: 0. The germline gives CDR1 MRHNA, CDR2 SNTAGT. The CDR3 covers 16 residues. This CDR3 reads CASSDSTGGGANVLTF. CDR3 DNA sequence: TGTGCCAGCAGTGACTCGACAGGGGGTGGGGCCAACGTCCTGACTTTC.

The CDR3 coding sequence is TGCGCCAGCAGCCAGGCCCCGGGACAGGACTACGAGCAGTACTTC. It specifies CASSQAPGQDYEQYF. The chain uses TRBV4-1 and TRBJ2-7; 8 bases are a match to TRBD1. The CDR3 loop spans 15 amino acids. V lost 3 bases, J lost 3 bases, and 7 bases stayed unmatched. CDR1 and CDR2 (germline): MGHRA, YSYEKL.

V and J are TRBV28 and TRBJ2-5, with 12 bases fitting TRBD2. CDR1 MDHEN and CDR2 SYDVKM come from the germline V gene. The CDR3 sequence is 15 residues long. V lost 5 bases to trimming and J lost 4 bases; unmatched junction nucleotides: 5. DNA for the CDR3: TGTGCCAGCAGTATGACTAGCGGGGGAGGAGAGACCCAGTACTTC. Residues: CASSMTSGGGETQYF.

The J gene is TRBJ2-1, the V gene TRBV7-2; TRBD2 might be the D (5 bases). The V end lost 2 bases, the J end lost 7 bases, and 15 bases lay between the germline ends. This CDR3 comprises 15 residues. Germline V gives CDR1 SGHTA, CDR2 FQGNSA. This CDR3 is CASSLLPREGNEQFF. The CDR3 DNA sequence: TGTGCCAGCAGCTTATTGCCCCGGGAAGGGAATGAGCAGTTCTTC.

This chain uses TRBV7-8 with TRBJ2-5, with TRBD1 identical over 9 bases. The V gene's germline CDR1 is SGHVS and CDR2 FQNEAQ. The CDR3 spans 16 residues. V trimming: 5 bases; J trimming: 2 bases; junction bases outside the gene matches: 9. The CDR3 here is CASSATGGANQETQYF. For the CDR3, the DNA is TGTGCCAGCAGCGCCACAGGGGGCGCGAATCAAGAGACCCAGTACTTC. The whole variable domain, filled in from reference TRBV7-8 and TRBJ2-5, reads GAGVSQSPRYKVAKRGQDVALRCDPISGHVSLFWYQQALGQGPEFLTYFQNEAQLDKSGLPSDRFFAERPEGSVSTLKIQRTQQEDSAVYLCASSATGGANQETQYFGPGTRLLVL.

The chain uses TRBV6-5 and TRBJ1-4, with 8 bases fitting TRBD1. Germline assignment: CDR1 MNHEY and CDR2 SVGAGI. V was clipped by 4 bases and J by 7 bases; unmatched bases: 2. CDR3 length: 13 amino acids. CDR3 nucleotide sequence: TGTGCCAGCAGTTGGACAGGGTCTGAAAAACTGTTTTTT. This translates into CASSWTGSEKLFF.

The rearrangement links TRBV4-1 to TRBJ1-3; D is undetermined. This CDR3 has 12 amino acids. The V gene's germline CDR1 is MGHRA and CDR2 YSYEKL. Trimming shortened V by 4 bases and J by 4 bases, and 5 bases separated the two germline ends. This chain's CDR3 is CASSPSGNTIYF. The CDR3 DNA sequence: TGCGCCAGCAGCCCGTCCGGAAACACCATATATTTT.

The chain links TRBV6-1 to TRBJ2-2; 7 bases are a match to TRBD2. V dropped 8 bases and J dropped 5; count of bases not matched to a gene: 11. This CDR3 has 15 amino acids. Germline CDR1 MNHNS, CDR2 SASEGT. This CDR3 reads CASQSKGEGTGELFF. The CDR3 bases are TGTGCCAGCCAAAGTAAAGGGGAGGGAACCGGGGAGCTGTTTTTT.

The chain carries TRBV14 and TRBJ2-1; no firm D call. The CDR3 extends over 15 amino acids. In germline, CDR1 is SGHDN, CDR2 FVKESK. Trimming pared 4 bases from V and 5 bases from J, leaving 15 bases between. CDR3: CASSRGLASHNEQFF. CDR3 nucleotide sequence: TGTGCCAGCAGCCGCGGTCTGGCGTCTCACAATGAGCAGTTCTTC.

This chain joins TRBV5-3 and TRBJ2-3; no firm D call. TRBV5-3 counts as an open reading frame of uncertain function. Deletions cut 1 base from V and 4 bases from J, with 4 bases between. This CDR3 contains 12 residues. This CDR3 is CARSLIADTQYF. Written as DNA, the CDR3 is TGTGCCAGAAGCTTGATAGCAGATACGCAGTATTTT.

The rearrangement joins TRBV9 to TRBJ2-5; 11 nucleotides align to TRBD2. The germline V gene encodes CDR1 SGDLS and CDR2 YYNGEE. V was clipped by 0 bases and J by 5 bases; unmatched bases: 6. The CDR3 is 16 residues long. The CDR3 reads CASSVELAGGGETQYF. For the CDR3, the DNA is TGTGCCAGCAGCGTAGAGCTAGCGGGGGGTGGGGAGACCCAGTACTTC.

This chain connects TRBV28 to TRBJ1-5; D is ambiguous. The V end lost 4 bases, the J end lost 6 bases, and 16 bases lay between the germline ends. The CDR3 totals 15 residues. Germline assignment: CDR1 MDHEN and CDR2 SYDVKM. The CDR3 region has the DNA TGTGCCAGCAGTTGGAGGGCAGACCGCAGTCAGCCCCAGCATTTT. Translation: CASSWRADRSQPQHF.

This chain connects TRBV7-9 to TRBJ2-7, with 8 bases lining up with TRBD1. Trimming cost V 7 bases and J 1 base; bases outside gene matches: 9. CDR3 length equals 15 residues. Germline V gene data show CDR1 as SEHNR and CDR2 as FQNEAQ (reference sequence). DNA of the CDR3: TGTGCCAGCAACTCGGCAGGGGGCAGTTCCTACGAGCAGTACTTC. Amino acid sequence: CASNSAGGSSYEQYF. Based on the CDR3 plus reference TRBV7-9 and TRBJ2-7, the full variable domain is DTGVSQNPRHKITKRGQNVTFRCDPISEHNRLYWYRQTLGQGPEFLTYFQNEAQLEKSRLLSDRFSAERPKGSFSTLEIQRTEQGDSAMYLCASNSAGGSSYEQYFGPGTRLTVT.

The J gene is TRBJ2-7, the V gene TRBV28, with TRBD1 identical over 7 bases. The length of the CDR3 is 14 residues. Looked up from germline, CDR1 is MDHEN and CDR2 is SYDVKM. J was trimmed by 5 bases and V by 5 bases; bases with no gene match: 9. In DNA form, the CDR3 reads TGTGCCAGCAGTCCGACAGGGTTGGAGAACGAGCAGTACTTC. This gives the protein CASSPTGLENEQYF.

The gene calls are TRBV28 and TRBJ2-7; possibly TRBD2 for D (5 bases). The CDR3 totals 13 residues. V lost 6 bases and J lost 2, with 11 bases in between. Looked up from germline, CDR1 is MDHEN and CDR2 is SYDVKM. DNA of the CDR3: TGTGCCAGCAGCCATCCCGGGGCCTACGAGCAGTACTTC. This gives the protein CASSHPGAYEQYF.

The chain couples TRBV28 to TRBJ2-5, with 7 nucleotides matching TRBD1. Germline V CDR1 and CDR2: MDHEN, SYDVKM. V was clipped by 6 bases and J by 1 base; unmatched bases: 2. CDR3 length equals 13 residues. The CDR3 here is CASRGTAQETQYF. The DNA of the CDR3 is TGTGCCAGCAGGGGGACAGCCCAAGAGACCCAGTACTTC.

J is TRBJ2-2 and V is TRBV11-2; D gene unclear. Deletions cut 5 bases from V and 7 bases from J, with 14 bases between. This CDR3 is built from 14 residues. Germline CDR1 is SGHAT and CDR2 is FQNNGV. The CDR3 DNA sequence: TGTGCCAGCAGCCTCGTAGTTGTAGTCGGGGAGCTGTTTTTT. Protein: CASSLVVVVGELFF.

The chain joins TRBV5-8 to TRBJ2-7, with 12 bases fitting TRBD1. This CDR3 comprises 15 residues. Germline trimming cut 1 base from V and 9 bases from J; bases unmatched to any gene: 8. CDR1 SGHTS and CDR2 YDEGEE come from the germline V gene. As DNA, the CDR3 is TGTGCCAGCAGCTTGAGGGGGACAGGGGGCATGGTGCAGTACTTC. It encodes CASSLRGTGGMVQYF. The full variable domain, rest sourced from reference TRBV5-8 and TRBJ2-7, is EAGVTQSPTHLIKTRGQQATLRCSPISGHTSVYWYQQALGLGLQFLLWYDEGEERNRGNFPPRFSGRQFPNYSSELNVNALELEDSALYLCASSLRGTGGMVQYFGPGTRLTVT.

This clone was found a few times. The chain employs TRBV27 and TRBJ2-7, with D unclear. Germline V gene data show CDR1 as MNHEY and CDR2 as SMNVEV (reference sequence). Trimming shortened V by 0 bases and J by 3 bases, and 9 bases separated the two germline ends. The CDR3 totals 14 residues. CDR3 coding DNA: TGTGCCAGCAGTTTATCGGCCACCCACTACGAGCAGTACTTC. Amino acids: CASSLSATHYEQYF.